This TCR beta chain was identified during a study of molecular identifiers for immune sequencing clone quantification. Study outcomes and limitations: Barcode collisions between identical TCR molecules could shrink estimates of highly expanded clone sizes.

With 4 bases removed from V and 2 bases from J, the gap between germline ends came to 21 bases. CDR1 is GTSNPN and CDR2 is SVGIG in the germline V gene (reference sequence). CDR3 size: 17 residues. Each CDR3 protein is one row after TCRdb ran MiXCR on the PCR reads. The sample has some 650,000 distinct CDR3 sequences; 15% to 20% are singletons. Worth noting for this clonotype: Antigen specificity is unknown.

The chain links TRBV30 to TRBJ1-5; maybe TRBD1 (5 bases). The receptor's source is a human donor in good health. Some libraries in this study had Jurkat cell RNA spiked in. The sequencing sample was made of naive CD8+ T cells from blood, with Jurkat cell RNA spiked in. Stated subset: FACS-sorted CD8+CD4-CCR7+CD45RA+ naive T cells. The CDR3 reads CAWNPGQGVSGNQPQHF. CDR3 coding DNA: TGTGCCTGGAACCCGGGCCAGGGAGTTTCGGGCAATCAGCCCCAGCATTTT.